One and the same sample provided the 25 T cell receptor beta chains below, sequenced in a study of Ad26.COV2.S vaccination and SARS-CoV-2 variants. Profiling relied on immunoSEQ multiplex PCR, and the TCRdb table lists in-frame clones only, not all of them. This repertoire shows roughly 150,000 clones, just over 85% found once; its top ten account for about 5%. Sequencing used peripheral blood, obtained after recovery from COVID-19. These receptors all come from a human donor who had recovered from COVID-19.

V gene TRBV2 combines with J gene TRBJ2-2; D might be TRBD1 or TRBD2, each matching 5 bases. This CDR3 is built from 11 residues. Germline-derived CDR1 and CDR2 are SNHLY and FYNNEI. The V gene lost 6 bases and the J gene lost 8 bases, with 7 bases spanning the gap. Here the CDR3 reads CASRGEGELFF. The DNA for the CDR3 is TGTGCCAGCAGGGGGGAAGGGGAGCTGTTTTTT.

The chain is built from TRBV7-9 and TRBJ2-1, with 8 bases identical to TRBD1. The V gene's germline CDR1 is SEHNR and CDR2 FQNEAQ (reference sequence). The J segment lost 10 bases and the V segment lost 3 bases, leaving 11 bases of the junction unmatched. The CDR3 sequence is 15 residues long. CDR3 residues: CASSFQGAINEEQFF. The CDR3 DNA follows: TGTGCCAGCAGCTTTCAGGGGGCAATCAATGAAGAGCAGTTCTTC.

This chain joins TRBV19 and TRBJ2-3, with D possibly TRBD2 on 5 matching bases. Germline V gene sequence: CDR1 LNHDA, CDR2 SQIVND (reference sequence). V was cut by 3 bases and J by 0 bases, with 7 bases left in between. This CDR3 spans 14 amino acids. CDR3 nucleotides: TGTGCCAGTAGTATCGGGGTTAGCACAGATACGCAGTATTTT. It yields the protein CASSIGVSTDTQYF.

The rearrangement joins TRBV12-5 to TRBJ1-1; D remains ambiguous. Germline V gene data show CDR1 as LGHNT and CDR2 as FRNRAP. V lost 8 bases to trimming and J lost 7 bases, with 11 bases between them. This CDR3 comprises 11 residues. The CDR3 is CASKSVGEAFF. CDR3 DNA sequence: TGTGCTAGTAAGTCAGTTGGTGAAGCTTTCTTT.

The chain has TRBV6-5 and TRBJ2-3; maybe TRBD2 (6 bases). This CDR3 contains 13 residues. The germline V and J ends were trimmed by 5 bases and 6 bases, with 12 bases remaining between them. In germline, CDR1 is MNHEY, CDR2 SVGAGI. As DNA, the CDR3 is TGTGCCAGCAGTCGTGATCGGGGGGATACGCAGTATTTT. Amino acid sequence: CASSRDRGDTQYF.

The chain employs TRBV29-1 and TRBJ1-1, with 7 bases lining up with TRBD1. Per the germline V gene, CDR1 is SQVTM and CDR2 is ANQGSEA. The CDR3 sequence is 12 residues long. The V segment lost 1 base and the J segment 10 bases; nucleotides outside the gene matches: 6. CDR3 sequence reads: CSVEGDRVRAFF. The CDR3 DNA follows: TGCAGCGTTGAAGGAGACAGGGTACGAGCTTTCTTT.

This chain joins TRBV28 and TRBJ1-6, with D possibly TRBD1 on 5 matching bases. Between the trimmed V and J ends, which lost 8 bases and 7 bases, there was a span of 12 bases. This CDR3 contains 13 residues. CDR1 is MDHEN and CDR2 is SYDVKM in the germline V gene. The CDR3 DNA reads TGTGCCAGCGGGGACGGAGTAAATTCACCCCTCCACTTT. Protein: CASGDGVNSPLHF. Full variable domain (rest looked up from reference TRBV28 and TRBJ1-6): DVKVTQSSRYLVKRTGEKVFLECVQDMDHENMFWYRQDPGLGLRLIYFSYDVKMKEKGDIPEGYSVSREKKERFSLILESASTNQTSMYLCASGDGVNSPLHFGNGTRLTVT.

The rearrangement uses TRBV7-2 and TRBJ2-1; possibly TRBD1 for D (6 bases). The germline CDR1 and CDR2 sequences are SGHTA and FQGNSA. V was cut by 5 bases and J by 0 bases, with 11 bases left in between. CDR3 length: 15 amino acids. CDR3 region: CASSLRTVSYNEQFF. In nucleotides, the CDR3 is TGTGCCAGCAGCCTCCGGACAGTCTCCTACAATGAGCAGTTCTTC.

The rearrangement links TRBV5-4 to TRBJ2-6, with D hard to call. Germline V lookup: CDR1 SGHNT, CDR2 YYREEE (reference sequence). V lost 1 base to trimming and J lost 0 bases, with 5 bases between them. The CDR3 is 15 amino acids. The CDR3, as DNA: TGTGCCAGCAGCTTGACCAGCTCTGGGGCCAACGTCCTGACTTTC. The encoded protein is CASSLTSSGANVLTF.

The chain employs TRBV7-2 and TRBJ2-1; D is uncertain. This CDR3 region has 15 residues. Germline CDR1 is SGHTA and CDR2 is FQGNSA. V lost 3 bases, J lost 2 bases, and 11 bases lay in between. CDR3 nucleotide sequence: TGTGCCAGCAGCTTGGACGGTACACCCTACAATGAGCAGTTCTTC. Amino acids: CASSLDGTPYNEQFF.

CDR3 protein: CASSMAGDQPQHF. The CDR3 DNA follows: TGTGCCAGTAGTATGGCAGGGGATCAGCCCCAGCATTTT. J is TRBJ1-5 and V is TRBV19; D perhaps matches TRBD1 (6 bases). Germline CDR1 LNHDA, CDR2 SQIVND (reference sequence). With 3 bases removed from V and 5 bases from J, the gap between germline ends came to 8 bases. This CDR3 region has 13 residues.

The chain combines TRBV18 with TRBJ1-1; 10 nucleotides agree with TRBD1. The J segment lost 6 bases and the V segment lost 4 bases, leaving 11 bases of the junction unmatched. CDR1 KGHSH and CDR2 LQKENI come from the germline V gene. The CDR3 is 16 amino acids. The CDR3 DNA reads TGTGCCAGCTCACGACCTGGACAGGGGGTTAAGGCTGAAGCTTTCTTT. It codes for CASSRPGQGVKAEAFF.

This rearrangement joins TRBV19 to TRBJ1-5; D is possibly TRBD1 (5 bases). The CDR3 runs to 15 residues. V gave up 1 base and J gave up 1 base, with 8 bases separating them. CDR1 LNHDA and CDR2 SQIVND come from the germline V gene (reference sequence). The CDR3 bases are TGTGCCAGTAGTATAGGTCGGGACAGCAATCAGCCCCAGCATTTT. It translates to CASSIGRDSNQPQHF.

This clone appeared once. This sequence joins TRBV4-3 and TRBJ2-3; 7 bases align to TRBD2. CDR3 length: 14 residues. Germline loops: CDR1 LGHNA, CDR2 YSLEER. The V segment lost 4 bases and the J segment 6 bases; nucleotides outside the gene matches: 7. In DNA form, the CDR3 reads TGCGCCAGCAGCCGCGGACTAGATACGGATACGCAGTATTTT. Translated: CASSRGLDTDTQYF.

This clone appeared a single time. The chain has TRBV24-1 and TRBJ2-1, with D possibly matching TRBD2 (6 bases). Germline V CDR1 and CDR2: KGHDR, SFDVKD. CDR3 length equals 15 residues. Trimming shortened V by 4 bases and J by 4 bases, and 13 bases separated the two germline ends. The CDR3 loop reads CATSELAGTYNEQFF. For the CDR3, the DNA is TGTGCCACCAGTGAGCTGGCGGGGACGTACAATGAGCAGTTCTTC.

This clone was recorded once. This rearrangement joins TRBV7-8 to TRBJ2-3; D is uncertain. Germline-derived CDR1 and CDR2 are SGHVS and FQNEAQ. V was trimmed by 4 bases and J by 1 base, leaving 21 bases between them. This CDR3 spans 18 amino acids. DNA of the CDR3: TGTGCCAGCAGCTCCCCTTCCGGGTCCCCTATTCGCACAGATACGCAGTATTTT. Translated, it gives CASSSPSGSPIRTDTQYF.

Here the CDR3 reads CASSLIQYTGELFF. CDR3 coding DNA: TGTGCCAGCAGCTTAATACAGTACACCGGGGAGCTGTTTTTT. The chain employs TRBV11-2 and TRBJ2-2; no firm D call. The CDR3 length is 14 residues. V shed 2 bases and J shed 3 bases, with 7 bases lying between them. Looked up from germline, CDR1 is SGHAT and CDR2 is FQNNGV.

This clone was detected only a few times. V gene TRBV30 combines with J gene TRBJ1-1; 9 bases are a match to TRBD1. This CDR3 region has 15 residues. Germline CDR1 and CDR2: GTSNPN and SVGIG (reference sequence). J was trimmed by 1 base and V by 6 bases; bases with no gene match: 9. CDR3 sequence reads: CACTGQGTGNTEAFF. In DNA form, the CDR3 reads TGTGCCTGCACAGGACAGGGGACGGGGAACACTGAAGCTTTCTTT.

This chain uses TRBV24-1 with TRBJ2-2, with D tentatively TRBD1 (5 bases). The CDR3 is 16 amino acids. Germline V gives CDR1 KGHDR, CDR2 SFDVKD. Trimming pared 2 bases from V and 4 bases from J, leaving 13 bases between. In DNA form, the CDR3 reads TGTGCCACCAGTGATTACGACCAGGGTGCCACCGGGGAGCTGTTTTTT. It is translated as CATSDYDQGATGELFF.

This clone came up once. The CDR3 reads CASSPSVGVKFF. The CDR3 DNA reads TGTGCCAGCAGTCCCTCGGTGGGTGTTAAATTCTTC. The chain is built from TRBV6-2 or TRBV6-3 and TRBJ2-1; D remains ambiguous. The CDR3 loop spans 12 amino acids. Trimming stripped 5 bases from V and 16 bases from J, with 18 bases between. Looked up from germline, CDR1 is MNHEY and CDR2 is SVGEGT.

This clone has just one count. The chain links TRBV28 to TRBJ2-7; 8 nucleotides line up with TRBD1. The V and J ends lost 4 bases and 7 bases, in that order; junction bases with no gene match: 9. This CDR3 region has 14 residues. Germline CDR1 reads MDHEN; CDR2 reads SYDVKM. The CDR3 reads CASSSPTGVGEQYF. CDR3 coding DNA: TGTGCCAGCAGTTCTCCGACAGGGGTAGGGGAGCAGTACTTC. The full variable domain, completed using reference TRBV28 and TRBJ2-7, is DVKVTQSSRYLVKRTGEKVFLECVQDMDHENMFWYRQDPGLGLRLIYFSYDVKMKEKGDIPEGYSVSREKKERFSLILESASTNQTSMYLCASSSPTGVGEQYFGPGTRLTVT.

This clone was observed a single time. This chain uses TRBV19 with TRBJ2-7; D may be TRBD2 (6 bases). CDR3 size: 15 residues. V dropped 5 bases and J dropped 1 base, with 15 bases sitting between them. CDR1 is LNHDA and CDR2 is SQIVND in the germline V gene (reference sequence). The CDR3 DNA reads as TGTGCCAGTAGTTCCACCGGGACTGCTTCCTACGAGCAGTACTTC. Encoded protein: CASSSTGTASYEQYF.

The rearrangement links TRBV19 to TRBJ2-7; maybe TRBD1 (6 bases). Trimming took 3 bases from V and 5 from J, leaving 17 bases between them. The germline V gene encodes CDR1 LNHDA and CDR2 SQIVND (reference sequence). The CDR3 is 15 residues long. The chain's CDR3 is CASSILARGDNEQYF. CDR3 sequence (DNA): TGTGCCAGTAGTATCCTCGCTCGAGGGGACAACGAGCAGTACTTC. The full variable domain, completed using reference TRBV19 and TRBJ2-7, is DGGITQSPKYLFRKEGQNVTLSCEQNLNHDAMYWYRQDPGQGLRLIYYSQIVNDFQKGDIAEGYSVSREKKESFPLTVTSAQKNPTAFYLCASSILARGDNEQYFGPGTRLTVT.

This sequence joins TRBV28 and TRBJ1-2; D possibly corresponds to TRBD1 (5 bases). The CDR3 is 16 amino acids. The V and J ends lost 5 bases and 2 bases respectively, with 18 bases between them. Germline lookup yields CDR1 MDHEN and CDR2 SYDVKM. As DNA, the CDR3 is TGTGCCAGCAGTGGGGCCTCGATTTTGTCGAACTATGGCTACACCTTC. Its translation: CASSGASILSNYGYTF.

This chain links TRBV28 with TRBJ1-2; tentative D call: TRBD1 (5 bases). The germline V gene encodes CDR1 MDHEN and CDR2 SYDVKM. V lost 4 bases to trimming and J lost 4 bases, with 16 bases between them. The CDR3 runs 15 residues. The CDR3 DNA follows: TGTGCCAGCAGTTCCGTGACAGAAACCTTCTATGGCTACACCTTC. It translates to CASSSVTETFYGYTF.